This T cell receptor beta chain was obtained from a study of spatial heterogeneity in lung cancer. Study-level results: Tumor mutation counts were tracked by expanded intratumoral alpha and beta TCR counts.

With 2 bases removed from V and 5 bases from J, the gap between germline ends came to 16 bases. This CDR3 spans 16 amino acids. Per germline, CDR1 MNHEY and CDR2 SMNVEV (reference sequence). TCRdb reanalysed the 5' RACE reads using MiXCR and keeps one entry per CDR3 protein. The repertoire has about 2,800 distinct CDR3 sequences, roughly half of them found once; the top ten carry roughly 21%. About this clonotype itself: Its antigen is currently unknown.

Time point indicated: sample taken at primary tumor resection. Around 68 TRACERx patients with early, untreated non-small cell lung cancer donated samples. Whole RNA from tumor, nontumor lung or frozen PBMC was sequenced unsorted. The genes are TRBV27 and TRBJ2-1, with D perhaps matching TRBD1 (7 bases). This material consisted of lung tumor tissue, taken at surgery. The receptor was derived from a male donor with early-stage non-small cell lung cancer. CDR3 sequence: CASSLRAGGYHNEQFF. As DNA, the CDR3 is TGTGCCAGCAGTTTACGGGCAGGGGGGTATCACAATGAGCAGTTCTTC.